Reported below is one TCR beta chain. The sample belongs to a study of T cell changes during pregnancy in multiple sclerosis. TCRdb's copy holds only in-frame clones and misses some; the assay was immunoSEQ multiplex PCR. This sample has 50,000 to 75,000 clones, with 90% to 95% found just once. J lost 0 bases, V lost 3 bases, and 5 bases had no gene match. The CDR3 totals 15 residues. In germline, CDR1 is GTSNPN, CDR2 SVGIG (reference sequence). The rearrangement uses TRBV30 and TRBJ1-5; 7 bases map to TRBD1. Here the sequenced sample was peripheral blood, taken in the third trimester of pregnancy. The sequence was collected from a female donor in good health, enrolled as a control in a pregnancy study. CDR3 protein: CAWSTGAYSNQPQHF. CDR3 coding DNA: TGTGCCTGGAGCACAGGGGCCTATAGCAATCAGCCCCAGCATTTT. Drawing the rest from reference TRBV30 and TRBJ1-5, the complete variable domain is SQTIHQWPATLVQPVGSPLSLECTVEGTSNPNLYWYRQAAGRGLQLLFYSVGIGQISSEVPQNLSASRPQDRQFILSSKKLLLSDSGFYLCAWSTGAYSNQPQHFGDGTRLSIL.